Given below is one TCR beta chain in context. Data came from immunoSEQ multiplex PCR; TCRdb stores just in-frame clones and leaves some out. The sample has 2,100,000 or so clones, under 97% seen once. The sample belongs to a study of shared clonotypes between healthy human individuals. Study context: CD8 memory received one plate per donor, CD8 naive two, CD4 memory three and CD4 naive three.

The CDR3 has 15 amino acids. Germline V lookup: CDR1 SGHRS, CDR2 YFSETQ. J lost 4 bases, V lost 4 bases, and 6 bases had no gene match. Sequenced sample: naive CD4+ T cells sorted from blood. Stated subset: CD45RA+ positively selected. This TCR was sampled from a man in his late teens or twenties in good health. The chain has TRBV5-1 and TRBJ2-2, with 8 bases matching TRBD1. Here the CDR3 DNA reads TGCGCCAGCAGCCTAATGGACAGGGCCACCGGGGAGCTGTTTTTT. Protein: CASSLMDRATGELFF.